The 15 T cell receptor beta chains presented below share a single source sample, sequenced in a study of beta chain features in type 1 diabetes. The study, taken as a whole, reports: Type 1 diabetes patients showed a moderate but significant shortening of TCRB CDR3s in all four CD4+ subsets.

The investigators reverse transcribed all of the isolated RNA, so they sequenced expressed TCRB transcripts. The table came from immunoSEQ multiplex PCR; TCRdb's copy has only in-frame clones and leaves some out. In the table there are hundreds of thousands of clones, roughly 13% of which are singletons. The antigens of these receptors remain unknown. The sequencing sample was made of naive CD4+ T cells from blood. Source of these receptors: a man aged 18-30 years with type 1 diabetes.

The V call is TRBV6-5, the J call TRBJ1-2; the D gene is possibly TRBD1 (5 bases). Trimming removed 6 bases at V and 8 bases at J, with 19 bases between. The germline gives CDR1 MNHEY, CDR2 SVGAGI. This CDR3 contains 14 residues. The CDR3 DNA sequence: TGTGCCAGCAGCTCGGGGACGTCCCTCAAAGGCTACACCTTC. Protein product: CASSSGTSLKGYTF.

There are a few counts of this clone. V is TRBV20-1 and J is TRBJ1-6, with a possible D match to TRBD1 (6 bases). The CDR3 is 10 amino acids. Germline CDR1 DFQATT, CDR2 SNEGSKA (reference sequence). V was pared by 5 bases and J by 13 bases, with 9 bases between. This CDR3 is CSASQGPLHF. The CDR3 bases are TGCAGTGCTTCGCAGGGGCCCCTCCACTTT.

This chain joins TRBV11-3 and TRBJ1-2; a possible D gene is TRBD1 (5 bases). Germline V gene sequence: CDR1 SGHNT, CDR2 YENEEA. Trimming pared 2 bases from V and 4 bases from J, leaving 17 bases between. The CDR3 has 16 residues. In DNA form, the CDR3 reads TGTGCCAGCAGCTTATCAGACGGGCAGGGCGTCTATGGCTACACCTTC. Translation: CASSLSDGQGVYGYTF.

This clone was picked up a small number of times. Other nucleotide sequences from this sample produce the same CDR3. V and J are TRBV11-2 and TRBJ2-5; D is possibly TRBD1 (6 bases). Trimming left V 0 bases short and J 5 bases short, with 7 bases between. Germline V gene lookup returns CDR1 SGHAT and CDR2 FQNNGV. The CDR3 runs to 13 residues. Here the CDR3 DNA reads TGTGCCAGCAGCTTAGACAGGGGCGAGACCCAGTACTTC. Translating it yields CASSLDRGETQYF.

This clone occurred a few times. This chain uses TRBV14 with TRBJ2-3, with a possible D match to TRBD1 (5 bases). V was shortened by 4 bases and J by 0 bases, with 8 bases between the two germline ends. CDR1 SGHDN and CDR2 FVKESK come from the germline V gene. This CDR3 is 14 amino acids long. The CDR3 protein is CASSLRVSTDTQYF. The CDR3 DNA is TGTGCCAGCAGCCTCAGGGTTAGCACAGATACGCAGTATTTT.

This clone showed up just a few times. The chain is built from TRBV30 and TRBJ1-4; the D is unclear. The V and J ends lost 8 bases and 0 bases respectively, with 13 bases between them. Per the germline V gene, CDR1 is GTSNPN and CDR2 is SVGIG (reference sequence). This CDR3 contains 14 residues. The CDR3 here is CALGDGATNEKLFF. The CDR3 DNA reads TGTGCCCTCGGAGACGGTGCAACTAATGAAAAACTGTTTTTT.

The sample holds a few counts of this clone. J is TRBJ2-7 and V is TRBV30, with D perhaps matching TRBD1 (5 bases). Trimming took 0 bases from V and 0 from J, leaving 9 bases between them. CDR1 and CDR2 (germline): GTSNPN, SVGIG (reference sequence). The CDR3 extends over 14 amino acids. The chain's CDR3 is CAWSVDSYSYEQYF. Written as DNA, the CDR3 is TGTGCCTGGAGTGTTGACAGCTACTCCTACGAGCAGTACTTC.

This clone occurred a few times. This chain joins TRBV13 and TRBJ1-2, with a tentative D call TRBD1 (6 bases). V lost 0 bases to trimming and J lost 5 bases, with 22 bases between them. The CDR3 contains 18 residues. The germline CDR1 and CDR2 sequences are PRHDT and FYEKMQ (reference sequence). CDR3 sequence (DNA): TGTGCCAGCAGCTTAGGTGGGAACAGGGCTCGTGGTAGATATGGCTACACCTTC. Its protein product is CASSLGGNRARGRYGYTF.

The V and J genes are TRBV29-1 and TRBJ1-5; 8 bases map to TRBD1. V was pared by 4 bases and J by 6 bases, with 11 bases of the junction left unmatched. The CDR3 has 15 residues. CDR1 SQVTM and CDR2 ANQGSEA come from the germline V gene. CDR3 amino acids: CSVGETGARGQPQHF. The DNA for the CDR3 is TGCAGCGTTGGAGAGACAGGGGCCAGGGGTCAGCCCCAGCATTTT.

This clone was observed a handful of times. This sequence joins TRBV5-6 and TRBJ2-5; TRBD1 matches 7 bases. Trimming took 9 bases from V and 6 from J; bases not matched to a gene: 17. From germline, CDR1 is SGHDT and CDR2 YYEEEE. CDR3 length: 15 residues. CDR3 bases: TGTGCCATCAGGGGTAACACAGGGGATCGGAAGACCCAGTACTTC. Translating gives CAIRGNTGDRKTQYF.

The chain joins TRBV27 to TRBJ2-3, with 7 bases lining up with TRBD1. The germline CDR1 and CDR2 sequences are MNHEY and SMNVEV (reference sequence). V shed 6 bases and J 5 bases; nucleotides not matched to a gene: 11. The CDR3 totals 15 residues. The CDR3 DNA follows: TGTGCCAGCAGGAATACAAGGGGGCATGGAGATACGCAGTATTTT. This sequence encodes CASRNTRGHGDTQYF.

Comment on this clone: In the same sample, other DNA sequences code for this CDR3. The CDR3 DNA follows: TGTGCCAGCAGCCTGGGACAGGGTCCCTACGAGCAGTACTTC. It specifies CASSLGQGPYEQYF. The V gene is TRBV11-2, the J gene TRBJ2-7; the match to TRBD1 covers 9 bases. J gave up 2 bases and V 5 bases, and 4 bases lay outside the gene matches. The CDR3 loop spans 14 amino acids. Germline assignment: CDR1 SGHAT and CDR2 FQNNGV.

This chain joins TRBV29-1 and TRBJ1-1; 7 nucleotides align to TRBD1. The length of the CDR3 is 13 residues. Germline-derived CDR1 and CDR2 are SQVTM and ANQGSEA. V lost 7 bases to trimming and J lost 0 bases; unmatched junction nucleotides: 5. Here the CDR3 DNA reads TGCAGCGGGGGGGGACAGCTGAACACTGAAGCTTTCTTT. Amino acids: CSGGGQLNTEAFF.

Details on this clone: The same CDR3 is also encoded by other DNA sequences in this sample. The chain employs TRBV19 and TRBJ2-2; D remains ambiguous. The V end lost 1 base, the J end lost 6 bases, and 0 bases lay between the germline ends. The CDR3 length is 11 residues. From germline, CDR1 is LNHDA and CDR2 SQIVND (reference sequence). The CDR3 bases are TGTGCCAGTAGTATAGCCGGGGAGCTGTTTTTT. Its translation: CASSIAGELFF.

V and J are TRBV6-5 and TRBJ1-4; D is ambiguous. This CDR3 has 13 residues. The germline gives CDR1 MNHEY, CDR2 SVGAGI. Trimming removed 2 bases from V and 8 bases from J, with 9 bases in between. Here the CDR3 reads CASSYRAGEKLFF. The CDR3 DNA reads TGTGCCAGCAGTTACAGGGCTGGCGAAAAACTGTTTTTT.